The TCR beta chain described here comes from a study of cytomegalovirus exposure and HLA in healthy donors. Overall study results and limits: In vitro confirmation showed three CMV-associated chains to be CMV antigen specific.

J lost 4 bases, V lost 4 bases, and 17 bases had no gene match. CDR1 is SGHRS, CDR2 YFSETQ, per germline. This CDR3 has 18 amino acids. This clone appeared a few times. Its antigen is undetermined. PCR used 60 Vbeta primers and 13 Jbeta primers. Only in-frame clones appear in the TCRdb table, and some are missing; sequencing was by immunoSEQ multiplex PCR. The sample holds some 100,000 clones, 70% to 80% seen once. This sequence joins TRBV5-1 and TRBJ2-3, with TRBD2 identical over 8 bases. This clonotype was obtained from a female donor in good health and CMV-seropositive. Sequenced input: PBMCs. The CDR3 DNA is TGCGCCAGCAGCGCCCCCGGAGGCCGGGGGGGACTTGCAGATACGCAGTATTTT. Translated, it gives CASSAPGGRGGLADTQYF.